The TCR beta chain under discussion was sequenced for a study of blood T cell repertoires in COVID-19. Study in general: The United States, Italy and Spain were the sources of the acute and convalescent COVID-19 samples. From T cells, B-cell-depleted T cells, or PBMCs came the material, which was cDNA or gDNA.

In the authors' workflow: Reference gene primer amplification gave nucleated cell count estimates. The protocol was immunoSEQ multiplex PCR, while the TCRdb copy is restricted to in-frame clones and leaves out a portion. V and J calls and clone size are those listed in that table; D and trimming were worked out from the DNA. The data contain roughly 130,000 clones, 65% to 85% of them singletons. The germline V and J ends were trimmed by 0 bases and 15 bases, with 12 bases remaining between them. Germline loops: CDR1 LGHDT, CDR2 YNNKEL (reference sequence). This CDR3 region has 12 residues. Sequencing was done on a sample of peripheral blood. This TCR derives from a man in his 70s with acute or convalescent COVID-19. The chain recombines TRBV3-1 (or the pseudogene TRBV3-2) with TRBJ2-1, with D perhaps matching TRBD2 (7 bases). The CDR3 loop is CASSQEGRGAFF. The CDR3 DNA sequence: TGTGCCAGCAGCCAAGAGGGTCGGGGGGCGTTCTTC.